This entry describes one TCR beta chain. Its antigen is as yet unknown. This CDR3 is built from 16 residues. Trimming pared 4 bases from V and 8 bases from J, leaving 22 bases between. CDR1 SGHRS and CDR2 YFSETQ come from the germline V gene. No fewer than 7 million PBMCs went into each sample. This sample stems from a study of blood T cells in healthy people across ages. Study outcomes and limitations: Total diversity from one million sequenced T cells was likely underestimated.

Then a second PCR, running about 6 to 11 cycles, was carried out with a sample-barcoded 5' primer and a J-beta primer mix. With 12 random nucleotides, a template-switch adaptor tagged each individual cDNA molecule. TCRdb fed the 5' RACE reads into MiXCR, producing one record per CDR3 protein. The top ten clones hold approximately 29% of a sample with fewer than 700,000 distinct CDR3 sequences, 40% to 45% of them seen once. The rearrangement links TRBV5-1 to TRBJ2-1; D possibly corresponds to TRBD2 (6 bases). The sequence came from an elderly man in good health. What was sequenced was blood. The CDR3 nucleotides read TGCGCCAGCAGCAAGGGACTCCCAACGGGGTACGATGAGCAGTTCTTC. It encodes CASSKGLPTGYDEQFF.